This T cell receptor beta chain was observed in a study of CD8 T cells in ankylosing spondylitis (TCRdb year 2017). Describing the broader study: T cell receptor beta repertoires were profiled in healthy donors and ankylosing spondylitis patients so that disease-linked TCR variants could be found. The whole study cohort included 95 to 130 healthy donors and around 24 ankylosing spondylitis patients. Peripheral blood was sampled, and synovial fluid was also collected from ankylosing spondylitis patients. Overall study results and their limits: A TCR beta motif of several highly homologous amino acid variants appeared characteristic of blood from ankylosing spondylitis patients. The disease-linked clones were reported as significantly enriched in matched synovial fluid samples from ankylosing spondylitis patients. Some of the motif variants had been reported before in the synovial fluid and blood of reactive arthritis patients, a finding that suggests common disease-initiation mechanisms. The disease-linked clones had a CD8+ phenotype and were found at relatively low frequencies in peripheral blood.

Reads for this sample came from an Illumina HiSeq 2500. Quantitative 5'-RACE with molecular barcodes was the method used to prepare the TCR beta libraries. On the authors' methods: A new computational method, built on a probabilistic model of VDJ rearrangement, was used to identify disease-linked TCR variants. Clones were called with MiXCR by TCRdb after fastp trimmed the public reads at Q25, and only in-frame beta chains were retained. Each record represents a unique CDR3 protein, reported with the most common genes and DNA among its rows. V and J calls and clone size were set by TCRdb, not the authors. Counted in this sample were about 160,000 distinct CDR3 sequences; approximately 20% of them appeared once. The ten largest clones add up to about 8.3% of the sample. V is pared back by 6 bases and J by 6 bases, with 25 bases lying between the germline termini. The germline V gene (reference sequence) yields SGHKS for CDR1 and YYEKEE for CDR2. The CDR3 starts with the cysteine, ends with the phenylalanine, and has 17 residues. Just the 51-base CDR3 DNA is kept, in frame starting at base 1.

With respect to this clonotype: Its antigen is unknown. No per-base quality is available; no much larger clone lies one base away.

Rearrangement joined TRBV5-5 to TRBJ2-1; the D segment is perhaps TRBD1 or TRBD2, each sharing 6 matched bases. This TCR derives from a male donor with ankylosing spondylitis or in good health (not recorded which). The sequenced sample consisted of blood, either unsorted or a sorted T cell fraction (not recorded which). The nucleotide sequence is TGTGCCAGCATGAAATCGGGGGCTCTTCTTGATGGCAATGAGCAGTTCTTC. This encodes CASMKSGALLDGNEQFF.